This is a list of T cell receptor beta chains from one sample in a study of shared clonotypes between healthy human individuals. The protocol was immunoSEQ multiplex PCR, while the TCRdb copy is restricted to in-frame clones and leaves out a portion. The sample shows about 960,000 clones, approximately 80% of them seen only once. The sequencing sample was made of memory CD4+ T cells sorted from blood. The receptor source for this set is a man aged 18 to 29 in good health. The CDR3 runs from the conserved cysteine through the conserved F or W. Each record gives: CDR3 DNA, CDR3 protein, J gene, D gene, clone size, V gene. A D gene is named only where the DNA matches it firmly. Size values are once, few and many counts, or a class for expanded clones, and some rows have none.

CDR3 DNA: TGTGCCAGCAGTTACTCGAGCAGGGGGCCCTACGAGCAGTACTTC
CDR3 protein: CASSYSSRGPYEQYF
J gene: TRBJ2-7
D gene: TRBD1
clone size: NA
V gene: TRBV6-5

CDR3 DNA: TGCGCCAGCAGCTCCCGGTCCGGGTACACAGATACGCAGTATTTT
CDR3 protein: CASSSRSGYTDTQYF
J gene: TRBJ2-3
D gene: NA
clone size: few
V gene: TRBV5-1

CDR3 DNA: TGTGCCATCCAAGATCGGACAGGGGGCGCGTATGGCTACACCTTC
CDR3 protein: CAIQDRTGGAYGYTF
J gene: TRBJ1-2
D gene: TRBD1
clone size: NA
V gene: TRBV10-3

CDR3 DNA: TGTGCCAGCAGGAGGACAGAGGTGGGAAAGGAACTGTTTTTT
CDR3 protein: CASRRTEVGKELFF
J gene: TRBJ1-4
D gene: NA
clone size: NA
V gene: TRBV6-1

CDR3 DNA: TGTGCCAGTAATCCATACCACCGGGACAGGGACGGCTACACCTTC
CDR3 protein: CASNPYHRDRDGYTF
J gene: TRBJ1-2
D gene: TRBD1
clone size: NA
V gene: TRBV19

CDR3 DNA: TGTGCCAGCAGCCGAGTAGTAGCGGGAGGTGCCGGTGAGCAGTTCTTC
CDR3 protein: CASSRVVAGGAGEQFF
J gene: TRBJ2-1
D gene: TRBD2
clone size: NA
V gene: TRBV5-5

CDR3 DNA: TGTGCCAGCAGCCGCATGGGACAGTCATCTAACTATGGCTACACCTTC
CDR3 protein: CASSRMGQSSNYGYTF
J gene: TRBJ1-2
D gene: TRBD1
clone size: NA
V gene: TRBV5-4

CDR3 DNA: TGTGCCAGCACACTCGGGGGCGATCAGCCCCAGCATTTT
CDR3 protein: CASTLGGDQPQHF
J gene: TRBJ1-5
D gene: NA
clone size: NA
V gene: TRBV7-8

CDR3 DNA: TGTGCCAGCAGCCGCCGAGGGGGCCCCGGGGAGCTGTTTTTT
CDR3 protein: CASSRRGGPGELFF
J gene: TRBJ2-2
D gene: TRBD1
clone size: NA
V gene: TRBV7-2

CDR3 DNA: TGTGCCAGCAGCGCTAACATGGCCGGAATTCAGTACTTC
CDR3 protein: CASSANMAGIQYF
J gene: TRBJ2-4
D gene: NA
clone size: many
V gene: TRBV2

CDR3 DNA: TGTGCCAGCAGTATCTCTGGAAACACCATATATTTT
CDR3 protein: CASSISGNTIYF
J gene: TRBJ1-3
D gene: NA
clone size: few
V gene: TRBV2

CDR3 DNA: TGTGCCAGCAGCGCCCCAGCGAACACTGAAGCTTTCTTT
CDR3 protein: CASSAPANTEAFF
J gene: TRBJ1-1
D gene: NA
clone size: NA
V gene: TRBV14

CDR3 DNA: TGTGCCAGCTCACCCAAGGGCAGCGCAATTTTAGACAACTATGGCTACACCTTC
CDR3 protein: CASSPKGSAILDNYGYTF
J gene: TRBJ1-2
D gene: NA
clone size: NA
V gene: TRBV18

CDR3 DNA: TGTGCCAGCAGCACCGGGGACAGGACAACTAATGAAAAACTGTTTTTT
CDR3 protein: CASSTGDRTTNEKLFF
J gene: TRBJ1-4
D gene: TRBD1
clone size: NA
V gene: TRBV5-5

CDR3 DNA: TGTGCCAGCAGCTTTGACAGGTACACAGATACGCAGTATTTT
CDR3 protein: CASSFDRYTDTQYF
J gene: TRBJ2-3
D gene: NA
clone size: NA
V gene: TRBV5-4

CDR3 DNA: TGTGCCAGCAGCTTAGGGCTGAAAGAGACCCAGTACTTC
CDR3 protein: CASSLGLKETQYF
J gene: TRBJ2-5
D gene: NA
clone size: once
V gene: TRBV7-2

CDR3 DNA: TGTGCCAGCAGCTTAGGAAAGGGCTTGGGGGAAAAACTGTTTTTT
CDR3 protein: CASSLGKGLGEKLFF
J gene: TRBJ1-4
D gene: NA
clone size: NA
V gene: TRBV7-2

CDR3 DNA: TGTGCCAGCAGTGCCACGGGGGGAAACACTGAAGCTTTCTTT
CDR3 protein: CASSATGGNTEAFF
J gene: TRBJ1-1
D gene: NA
clone size: few
V gene: TRBV6-1

CDR3 DNA: TGTGCCAGCAGCCAGGTCGGCAAAGGGGGATCCTCCTACGAGCAGTACTTC
CDR3 protein: CASSQVGKGGSSYEQYF
J gene: TRBJ2-7
D gene: NA
clone size: NA
V gene: TRBV14

CDR3 DNA: TGTGCCAGCTCACCCTCGGACACCCGGAGTGCTTTCTTT
CDR3 protein: CASSPSDTRSAFF
J gene: TRBJ1-1
D gene: NA
clone size: NA
V gene: TRBV18

CDR3 DNA: TGTGCCAGCAGCTTGGGGGACAGCTCCTACAATGAGCAGTTCTTC
CDR3 protein: CASSLGDSSYNEQFF
J gene: TRBJ2-1
D gene: TRBD1
clone size: NA
V gene: TRBV11-3

CDR3 DNA: TGTGCCATCAGTGCTGGTCCTAACTATGGCTACACCTTC
CDR3 protein: CAISAGPNYGYTF
J gene: TRBJ1-2
D gene: NA
clone size: NA
V gene: TRBV10-3

CDR3 DNA: TGTGCCAGTAGTGGCGCCTTCGCGAACACCGGGGAGCTGTTTTTT
CDR3 protein: CASSGAFANTGELFF
J gene: TRBJ2-2
D gene: NA
clone size: NA
V gene: TRBV19

CDR3 DNA: TGTGCCAGCAGTTACCGGCAAGGAGGGTTCGAAGCTTTCTTT
CDR3 protein: CASSYRQGGFEAFF
J gene: TRBJ1-1
D gene: NA
clone size: NA
V gene: TRBV6-5

CDR3 DNA: TGTGCCAGCAGCCAATCAGCGGGGGGCCCCGGAGATACGCAGTATTTT
CDR3 protein: CASSQSAGGPGDTQYF
J gene: TRBJ2-3
D gene: TRBD2
clone size: NA
V gene: TRBV4-2

CDR3 DNA: TGTGCCAGCAGCTTAGAAGTAGCGGGGGGGCCGTTTAATGAGCAGTTCTTC
CDR3 protein: CASSLEVAGGPFNEQFF
J gene: TRBJ2-1
D gene: TRBD2
clone size: NA
V gene: TRBV7-2

CDR3 DNA: TGTGCCAGCAGTTACTCGGGGCTGAATTACCATGAAGCTTTCTTT
CDR3 protein: CASSYSGLNYHEAFF
J gene: TRBJ1-1
D gene: NA
clone size: once
V gene: TRBV6-5

CDR3 DNA: TGTGCCTGGAGTGTACTAAAATCGGGGGAGACCCAGTACTTC
CDR3 protein: CAWSVLKSGETQYF
J gene: TRBJ2-5
D gene: NA
clone size: few
V gene: TRBV30

CDR3 DNA: TGCGCCAGCAGCTTGGAATTAGTTAACTATGGCTACACCTTC
CDR3 protein: CASSLELVNYGYTF
J gene: TRBJ1-2
D gene: NA
clone size: few
V gene: TRBV5-1

CDR3 DNA: TGTGCCAGCAGCGCCCCAATATACGAGCAGTACTTC
CDR3 protein: CASSAPIYEQYF
J gene: TRBJ2-7
D gene: NA
clone size: NA
V gene: TRBV2

CDR3 DNA: TGTGCCAGCAAGCGGGACAGTAATTCACCCCTCCACTTT
CDR3 protein: CASKRDSNSPLHF
J gene: TRBJ1-6
D gene: TRBD1
clone size: NA
V gene: TRBV6-1

CDR3 DNA: TGTGCCAGCAGCCCCCGGACCGGGAGGGCGGGAGAGACCCAGTACTTC
CDR3 protein: CASSPRTGRAGETQYF
J gene: TRBJ2-5
D gene: TRBD2
clone size: NA
V gene: TRBV5-8

CDR3 DNA: TGTGCCAGCAGTCCGATTCTCGGGACGGTTAAAGAGACCCAGTACTTC
CDR3 protein: CASSPILGTVKETQYF
J gene: TRBJ2-5
D gene: NA
clone size: NA
V gene: TRBV27

CDR3 DNA: TGTGCCAGCAGCTTGCAGGGACTCTACGAGCAGTACTTC
CDR3 protein: CASSLQGLYEQYF
J gene: TRBJ2-7
D gene: NA
clone size: NA
V gene: TRBV5-8

CDR3 DNA: TGCGCCAGCAGTCGCGTACTAGCGGGAAACAATGAGCAGTTCTTC
CDR3 protein: CASSRVLAGNNEQFF
J gene: TRBJ2-1
D gene: TRBD2
clone size: NA
V gene: TRBV10-1

CDR3 DNA: TGCGCCAGCAGCCAATTGGGACTAGCGGGGGGGCAAGAGACCCAGTACTTC
CDR3 protein: CASSQLGLAGGQETQYF
J gene: TRBJ2-5
D gene: TRBD2
clone size: NA
V gene: TRBV4-1

CDR3 DNA: TGTGCCAGCAGTGGGGGTTGGTGGCAGCCCCAGCATTTT
CDR3 protein: CASSGGWWQPQHF
J gene: TRBJ1-5
D gene: NA
clone size: NA
V gene: TRBV6-1

CDR3 DNA: TGTGCCAGCAGCCTGGTGACAGCCACGGGTTCACCCCTCCACTTT
CDR3 protein: CASSLVTATGSPLHF
J gene: TRBJ1-6
D gene: NA
clone size: NA
V gene: TRBV14

CDR3 DNA: TGTGCCAGCAGCTCGTCCCCCCAGGGCACAGATACGCAGTATTTT
CDR3 protein: CASSSSPQGTDTQYF
J gene: TRBJ2-3
D gene: NA
clone size: NA
V gene: TRBV5-4

CDR3 DNA: TGTGCCAGCAGCGCACTAGGGATTTCCCGGAGCTCCTACGAGCAGTACTTC
CDR3 protein: CASSALGISRSSYEQYF
J gene: TRBJ2-7
D gene: NA
clone size: NA
V gene: TRBV7-8

CDR3 DNA: TGCGCCAGCAGCTTGGGAGCGTACGAGCAGTACTTC
CDR3 protein: CASSLGAYEQYF
J gene: TRBJ2-7
D gene: NA
clone size: NA
V gene: TRBV5-1

CDR3 DNA: TGTGCCAGCAGGTGGACGGGGAACTTCAATGAGCAGTTCTTC
CDR3 protein: CASRWTGNFNEQFF
J gene: TRBJ2-1
D gene: NA
clone size: NA
V gene: TRBV27

CDR3 DNA: TGCGCCAGCAGCCAGAAACAGGGGGACGGAAACACCATATATTTT
CDR3 protein: CASSQKQGDGNTIYF
J gene: TRBJ1-3
D gene: TRBD1
clone size: NA
V gene: TRBV5-1

CDR3 DNA: TGTGCCAGCAGCTTGATTAGGGTGATACAGGGGGCCCACGAGCAGTACTTC
CDR3 protein: CASSLIRVIQGAHEQYF
J gene: TRBJ2-7
D gene: TRBD1
clone size: NA
V gene: TRBV5-6

CDR3 DNA: TGTGCCAGCAGCTCCCCATGGGATACGCAGTATTTT
CDR3 protein: CASSSPWDTQYF
J gene: TRBJ2-3
D gene: NA
clone size: NA
V gene: TRBV7-8

CDR3 DNA: TGTGCCAGCAGCCAGGACAGAAACATTCAGTACTTC
CDR3 protein: CASSQDRNIQYF
J gene: TRBJ2-4
D gene: NA
clone size: NA
V gene: TRBV14

CDR3 DNA: TGTGCCAGCAGTGATCAGTACACCTACGAGCAGTACTTC
CDR3 protein: CASSDQYTYEQYF
J gene: TRBJ2-7
D gene: NA
clone size: once
V gene: TRBV2

CDR3 DNA: TGTGCCAGCAGCGGGGCGGTCAACGAGCAGTACTTC
CDR3 protein: CASSGAVNEQYF
J gene: TRBJ2-7
D gene: NA
clone size: NA
V gene: TRBV7-2

CDR3 DNA: TGTGCCAGCAGCTTAGGCGCGGCGGGAGTAAGAGGAGATACGCAGTATTTT
CDR3 protein: CASSLGAAGVRGDTQYF
J gene: TRBJ2-3
D gene: TRBD2
clone size: few
V gene: TRBV7-9

CDR3 DNA: TGTGCCAGCAGTGAAACGCGAGATACGCAGTATTTT
CDR3 protein: CASSETRDTQYF
J gene: TRBJ2-3
D gene: NA
clone size: NA
V gene: TRBV6-1

CDR3 DNA: TGTGCCAGCAGCTTGGGACACCAGAACACTGAAGCTTTCTTT
CDR3 protein: CASSLGHQNTEAFF
J gene: TRBJ1-1
D gene: NA
clone size: NA
V gene: TRBV5-6

CDR3 DNA: TGTGCCAGCAGGATAACAGATAAGCAGTTCTTC
CDR3 protein: CASRITDKQFF
J gene: TRBJ2-1
D gene: NA
clone size: NA
V gene: TRBV2

CDR3 DNA: TGTGCCAGTAATCAGCGGGGCCCCCAGCATTTT
CDR3 protein: CASNQRGPQHF
J gene: TRBJ1-5
D gene: NA
clone size: few
V gene: TRBV19